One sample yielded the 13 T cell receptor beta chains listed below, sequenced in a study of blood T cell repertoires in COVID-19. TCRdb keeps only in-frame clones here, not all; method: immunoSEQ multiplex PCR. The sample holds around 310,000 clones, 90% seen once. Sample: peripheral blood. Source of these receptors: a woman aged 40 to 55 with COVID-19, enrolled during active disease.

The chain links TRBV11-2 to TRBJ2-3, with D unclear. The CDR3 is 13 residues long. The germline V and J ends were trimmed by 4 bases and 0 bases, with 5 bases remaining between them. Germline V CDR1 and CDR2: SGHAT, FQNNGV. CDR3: CASSSSSTDTQYF. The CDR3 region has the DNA TGTGCCAGCAGCTCCTCTAGCACAGATACGCAGTATTTT.

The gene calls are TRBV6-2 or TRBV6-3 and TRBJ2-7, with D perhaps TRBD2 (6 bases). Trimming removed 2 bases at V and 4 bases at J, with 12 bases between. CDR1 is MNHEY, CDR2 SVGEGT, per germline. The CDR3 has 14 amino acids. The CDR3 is CASSYVGGPYEQYF. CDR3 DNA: TGTGCCAGCAGTTACGTGGGAGGACCGTACGAGCAGTACTTC.

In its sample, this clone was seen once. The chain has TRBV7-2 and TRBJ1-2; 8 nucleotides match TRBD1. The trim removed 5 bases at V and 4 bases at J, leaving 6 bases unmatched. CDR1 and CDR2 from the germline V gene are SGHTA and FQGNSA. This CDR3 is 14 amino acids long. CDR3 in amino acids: CASSQQGGVYGYTF. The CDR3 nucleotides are TGTGCCAGCAGCCAACAGGGGGGAGTCTATGGCTACACCTTC.

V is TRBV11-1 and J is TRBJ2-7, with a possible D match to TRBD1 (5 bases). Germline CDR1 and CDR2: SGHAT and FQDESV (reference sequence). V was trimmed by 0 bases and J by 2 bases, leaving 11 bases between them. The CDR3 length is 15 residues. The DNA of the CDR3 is TGTGCCAGCAGCTTAGCGGGGAAGGGGACCTACGAGCAGTACTTC. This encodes CASSLAGKGTYEQYF.

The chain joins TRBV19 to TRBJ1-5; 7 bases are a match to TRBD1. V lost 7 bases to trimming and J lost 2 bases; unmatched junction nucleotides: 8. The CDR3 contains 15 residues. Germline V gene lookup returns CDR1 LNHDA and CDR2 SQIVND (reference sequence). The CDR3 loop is CASTTGARRNQPQHF. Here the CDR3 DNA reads TGTGCCAGTACTACAGGGGCGAGGCGCAATCAGCCCCAGCATTTT.

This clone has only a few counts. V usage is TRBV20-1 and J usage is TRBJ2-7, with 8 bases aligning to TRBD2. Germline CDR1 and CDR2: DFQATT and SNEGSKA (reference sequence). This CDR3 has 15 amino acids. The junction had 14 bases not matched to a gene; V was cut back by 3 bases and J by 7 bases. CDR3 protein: CSASRVAGLTREQYF. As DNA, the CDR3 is TGCAGTGCTAGTAGGGTAGCGGGACTAACACGGGAGCAGTACTTC.

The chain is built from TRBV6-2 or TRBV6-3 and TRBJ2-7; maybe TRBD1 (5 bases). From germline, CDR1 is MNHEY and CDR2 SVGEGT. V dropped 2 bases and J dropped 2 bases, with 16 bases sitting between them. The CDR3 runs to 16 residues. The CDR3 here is CASSYGSGPSPYEQYF. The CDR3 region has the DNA TGTGCCAGCAGTTACGGATCAGGGCCATCCCCCTACGAGCAGTACTTC.

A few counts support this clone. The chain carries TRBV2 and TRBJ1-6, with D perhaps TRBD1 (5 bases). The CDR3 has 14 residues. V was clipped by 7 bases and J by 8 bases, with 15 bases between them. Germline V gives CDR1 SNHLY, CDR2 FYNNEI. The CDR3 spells CASTGFKGYSPLHF. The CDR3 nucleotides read TGTGCCAGCACAGGGTTTAAGGGCTATTCACCCCTCCACTTT.

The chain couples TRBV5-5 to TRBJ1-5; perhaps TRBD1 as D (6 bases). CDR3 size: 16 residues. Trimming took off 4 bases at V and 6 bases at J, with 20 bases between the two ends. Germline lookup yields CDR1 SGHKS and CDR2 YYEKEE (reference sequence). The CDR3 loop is CASSKDEVGRGQPQHF. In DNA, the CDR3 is TGTGCCAGCAGCAAGGACGAGGTCGGCAGGGGTCAGCCCCAGCATTTT.

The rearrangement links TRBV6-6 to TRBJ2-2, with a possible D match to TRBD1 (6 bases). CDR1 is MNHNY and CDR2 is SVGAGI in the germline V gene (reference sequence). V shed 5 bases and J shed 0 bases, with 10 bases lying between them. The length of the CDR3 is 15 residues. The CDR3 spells CASSPTGSNTGELFF. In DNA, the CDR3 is TGTGCCAGCAGTCCGACAGGATCGAACACCGGGGAGCTGTTTTTT.

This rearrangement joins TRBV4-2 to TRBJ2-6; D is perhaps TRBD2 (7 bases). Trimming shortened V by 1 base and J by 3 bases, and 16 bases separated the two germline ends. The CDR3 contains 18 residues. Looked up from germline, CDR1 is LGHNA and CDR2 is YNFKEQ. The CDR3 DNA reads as TGTGCCAGCAGCCAAGGCCTGGCGGGGGCTGGTGGGGCCAACGTCCTGACTTTC. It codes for CASSQGLAGAGGANVLTF.

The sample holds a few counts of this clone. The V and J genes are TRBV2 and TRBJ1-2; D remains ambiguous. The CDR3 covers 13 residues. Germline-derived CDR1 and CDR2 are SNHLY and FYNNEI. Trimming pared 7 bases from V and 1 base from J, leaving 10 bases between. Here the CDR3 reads CASILEVNYGYTF. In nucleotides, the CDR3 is TGTGCCAGCATTCTCGAGGTTAACTATGGCTACACCTTC.

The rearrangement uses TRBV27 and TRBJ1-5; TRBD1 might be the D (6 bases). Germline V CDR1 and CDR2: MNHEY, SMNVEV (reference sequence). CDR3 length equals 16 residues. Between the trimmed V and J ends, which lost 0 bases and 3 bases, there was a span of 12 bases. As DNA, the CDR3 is TGTGCCAGCAGTTTATCTGCAGGGGCGTTCAATCAGCCCCAGCATTTT. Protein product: CASSLSAGAFNQPQHF.